Listed below are T cell receptor beta chains from one sample, sequenced in a study of T cell repertoires in cytomegalovirus infection. TCRdb itself ran the reads through MiXCR, one entry per CDR3 protein. The repertoire holds about 330,000 distinct CDR3 sequences, with more than 8% as singletons. The material sequenced was PBMCs. The source of these receptors is a human donor in good health (CMV status not recorded). Some clones in this sample may be carry-over from other donors' samples. Both conserved end residues are part of each CDR3. The order of the fields is V gene, J gene, CDR3 protein.

TRBV20-1	TRBJ1-2	CSAVGELRYGYTF
TRBV5-4	TRBJ2-5	CASSQPLGYPETQYF
TRBV28	TRBJ1-5	CASKDRGAPGQPQHF
TRBV11-3	TRBJ2-2	CASSHGASGRMGELFF
TRBV9	TRBJ2-3	CASSVDILAGGVDTQYF
TRBV11-2	TRBJ1-1	CASSSHGQGGAEAFF
TRBV6-2/TRBV6-3	TRBJ2-1	CASGVGGESEQFF
TRBV12-3/TRBV12-4	TRBJ1-5	CASSLRDQPQHF
TRBV6-5	TRBJ2-1	CASSYSKLTSQFF
TRBV7-2	TRBJ2-5	CASSLSFGTSGRLLETQYF
TRBV4-3	TRBJ1-6	CASSQGSYNSPLHF
TRBV6-2/TRBV6-3	TRBJ1-2	CASSGTVWGYTF
TRBV24-1	TRBJ2-1	CATSDISGRGGNEQFF
TRBV20-1	TRBJ2-7	CSARDGSSYEQYF
TRBV2	TRBJ1-4	CASKLQGSNEKLFF
TRBV9	TRBJ2-3	CASSALAVGTDTQYF
TRBV7-2	TRBJ2-7	CASTGEGGGYEQYF
TRBV5-1	TRBJ2-7	CASSLAEGKQYF
TRBV19	TRBJ2-1	CASSIIAGDNEQFF
TRBV7-2	TRBJ2-5	CASRPTSGSETQYF
TRBV19	TRBJ2-1	CASSMASSGRGNEQFF
TRBV20-1	TRBJ1-1	CSAVTGGPGEAFF
TRBV29-1	TRBJ1-1	CSARTGMNTEAFF
TRBV7-2	TRBJ2-2	CASSGTVANTGELFF
TRBV7-9	TRBJ2-1	CASSLAPLNEQFF
TRBV6-6	TRBJ2-7	CASSYSSAGQSYEQYF
TRBV20-1	TRBJ2-5	CSATGTSGGAETQYF
TRBV10-3	TRBJ2-1	CAISESPAGQEQFF
TRBV11-2	TRBJ2-7	CASSPDSPSEQYF
TRBV7-2	TRBJ1-3	CASSLPGQRTSGNTIYF
TRBV5-1	TRBJ1-1	CASRDRGPLNTEAFF
TRBV7-2	TRBJ1-3	CASTPAASGNTIYF
TRBV6-6	TRBJ2-3	CASSSGATDTQYF
TRBV7-2	TRBJ2-7	CASSLTSYSSYEQYF
TRBV12-3/TRBV12-4	TRBJ2-1	CASRKEPSSWLQFF
TRBV7-3	TRBJ2-2	CASSSGVRDGTGELFF
TRBV7-8	TRBJ2-3	CASSPADRAKRGYYF
TRBV7-2	TRBJ2-3	CASSPQLRTDTQYF
TRBV7-9	TRBJ2-5	CASRRLAGGETQYF
TRBV7-6	TRBJ2-7	CASSVGPGGFYEQYF
TRBV5-4	TRBJ1-1	CASSLGQGRSTEAFF
TRBV6-2/TRBV6-3	TRBJ1-5	CASSYILRGRVKQPQHF
TRBV6-6	TRBJ1-4	CASRPTGINEKLFF
TRBV9	TRBJ1-1	CASSVDPLNTEAFF
TRBV7-3	TRBJ2-5	CASSSTGGGETQYF
TRBV7-2	TRBJ1-5	CASSMGTGTSNQPQHF